The entry below describes one TCR beta chain. The data are from a study of blood T cell repertoires in COVID-19. For the study at large: The United States, Italy and Spain provided the acute and convalescent COVID-19 samples. Nucleic acid was either cDNA or gDNA, and it came from T cells, B-cell-depleted T cells, or PBMCs.

Original handling: The assay estimated nucleated cells by amplifying reference gene primers. Measured with immunoSEQ multiplex PCR; TCRdb has only the in-frame clones, and not every one. V and J calls and clone size are those listed in that table; D and trimming were worked out from the DNA. Altogether under 95,000 clones are present, around 78% being singletons, with the ten largest covering approximately 10%. The CDR3 runs to 15 residues. The V gene end was trimmed by 2 bases and the J gene end by 19 bases; junction bases not matched to a gene: 15. Germline V lookup: CDR1 SGHTA, CDR2 FQGNSA. Sequencing was performed on peripheral blood. This TCR was recovered from a human donor in a cohort sampled during active COVID-19. The chain combines TRBV7-2 with TRBJ1-6, with 9 positions matching TRBD1. The CDR3 region is CASSLLVAGQGPLHF. The CDR3 DNA reads TGTGCCAGCAGCTTACTTGTAGCCGGACAGGGGCCACTGCACTTT.